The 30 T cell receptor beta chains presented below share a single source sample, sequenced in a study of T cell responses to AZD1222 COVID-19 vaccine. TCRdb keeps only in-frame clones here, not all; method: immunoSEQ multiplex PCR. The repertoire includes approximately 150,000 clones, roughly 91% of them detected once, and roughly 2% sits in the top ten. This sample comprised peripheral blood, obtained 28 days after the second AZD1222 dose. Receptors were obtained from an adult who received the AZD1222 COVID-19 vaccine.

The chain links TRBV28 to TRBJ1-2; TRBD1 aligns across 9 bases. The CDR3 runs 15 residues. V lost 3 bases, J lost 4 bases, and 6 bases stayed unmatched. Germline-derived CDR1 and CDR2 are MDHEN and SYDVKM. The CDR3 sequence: CASSFHGQGSYGYTF. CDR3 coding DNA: TGTGCCAGCAGTTTCCACGGACAGGGGTCCTATGGCTACACCTTC.

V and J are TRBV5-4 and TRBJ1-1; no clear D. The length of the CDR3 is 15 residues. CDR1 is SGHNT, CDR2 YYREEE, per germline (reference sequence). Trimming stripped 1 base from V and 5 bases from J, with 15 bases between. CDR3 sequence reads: CASSLNGRVRTEAFF. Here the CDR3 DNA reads TGTGCCAGCAGCTTGAATGGAAGGGTTAGGACTGAAGCTTTCTTT.

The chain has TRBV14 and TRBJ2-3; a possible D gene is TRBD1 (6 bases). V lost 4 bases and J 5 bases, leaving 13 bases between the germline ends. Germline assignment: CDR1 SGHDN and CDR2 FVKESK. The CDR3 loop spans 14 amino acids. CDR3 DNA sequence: TGTGCCAGCAGCCTAGGACCAGGGGTAGATACGCAGTATTTT. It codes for CASSLGPGVDTQYF.

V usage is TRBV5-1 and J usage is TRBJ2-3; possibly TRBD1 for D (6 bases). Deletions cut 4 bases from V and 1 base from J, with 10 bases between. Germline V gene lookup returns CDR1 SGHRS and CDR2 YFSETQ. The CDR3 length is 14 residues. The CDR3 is CASSQEGGTDTQYF. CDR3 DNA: TGCGCCAGCAGCCAAGAGGGGGGCACAGATACGCAGTATTTT. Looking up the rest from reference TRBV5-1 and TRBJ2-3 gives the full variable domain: KAGVTQTPRYLIKTRGQQVTLSCSPISGHRSVSWYQQTPGQGLQFLFEYFSETQRNKGNFPGRFSGRQFSNSRSEMNVSTLELGDSALYLCASSQEGGTDTQYFGPGTRLTVL.

In DNA, the CDR3 is TGTGCCAGCAGTGAAGAGGCGGGGGGGCCTTTCGAGCAGTACTTC. It yields the protein CASSEEAGGPFEQYF. The J gene is TRBJ2-7, the V gene TRBV6-1, with 9 bases identical to TRBD2. Germline CDR1 and CDR2: MNHNS and SASEGT. The CDR3 is 15 residues long. V lost 1 base and J lost 6; bases outside the gene matches: 7.

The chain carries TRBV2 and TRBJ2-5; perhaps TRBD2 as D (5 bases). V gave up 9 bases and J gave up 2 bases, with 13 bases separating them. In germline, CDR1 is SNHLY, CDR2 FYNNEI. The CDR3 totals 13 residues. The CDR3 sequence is CARGGNGQETQYF. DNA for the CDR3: TGTGCCAGAGGAGGTAACGGGCAAGAGACCCAGTACTTC.

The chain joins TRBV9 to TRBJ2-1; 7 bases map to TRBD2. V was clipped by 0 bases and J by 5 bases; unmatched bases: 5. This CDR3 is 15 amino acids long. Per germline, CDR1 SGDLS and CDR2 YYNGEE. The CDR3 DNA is TGTGCCAGCAGCGTAGGGAGCGGGACTAACAATGAGCAGTTCTTC. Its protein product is CASSVGSGTNNEQFF.

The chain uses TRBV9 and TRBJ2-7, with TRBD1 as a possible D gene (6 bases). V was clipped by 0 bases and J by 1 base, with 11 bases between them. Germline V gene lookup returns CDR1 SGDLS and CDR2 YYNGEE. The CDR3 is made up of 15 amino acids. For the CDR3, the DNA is TGTGCCAGCAGCGTAGGACAGGCAAGTTCCTACGAGCAGTACTTC. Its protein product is CASSVGQASSYEQYF.

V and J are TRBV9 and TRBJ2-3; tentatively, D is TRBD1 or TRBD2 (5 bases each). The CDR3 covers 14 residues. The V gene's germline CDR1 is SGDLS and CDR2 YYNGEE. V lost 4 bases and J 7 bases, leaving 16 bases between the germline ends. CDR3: CASSFEWDRNTQYF. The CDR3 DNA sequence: TGTGCCAGCAGCTTCGAATGGGACCGGAATACGCAGTATTTT.

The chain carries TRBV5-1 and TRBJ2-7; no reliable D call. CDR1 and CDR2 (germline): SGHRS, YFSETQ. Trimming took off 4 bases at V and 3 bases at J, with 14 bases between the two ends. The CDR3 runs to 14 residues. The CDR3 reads CASSRRAENYEQYF. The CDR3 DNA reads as TGCGCCAGCAGCCGTAGGGCGGAGAACTACGAGCAGTACTTC.

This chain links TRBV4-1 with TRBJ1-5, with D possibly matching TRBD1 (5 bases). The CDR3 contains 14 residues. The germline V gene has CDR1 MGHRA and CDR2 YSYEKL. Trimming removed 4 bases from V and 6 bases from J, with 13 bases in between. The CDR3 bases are TGCGCCAGCAGCCCTCAGGTGGGGCTTCAGCCCCAGCATTTT. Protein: CASSPQVGLQPQHF.

This CDR3 is CASSRDGYNEQFF. CDR3 sequence (DNA): TGTGCCAGCTCAAGGGACGGGTACAATGAGCAGTTCTTC. V usage is TRBV18 and J usage is TRBJ2-1; D tentatively fits TRBD1 or TRBD2 (5 bases each). CDR3 length: 13 amino acids. Germline lookup yields CDR1 KGHSH and CDR2 LQKENI. The germline V and J ends were trimmed by 5 bases and 4 bases, with 9 bases remaining between them.

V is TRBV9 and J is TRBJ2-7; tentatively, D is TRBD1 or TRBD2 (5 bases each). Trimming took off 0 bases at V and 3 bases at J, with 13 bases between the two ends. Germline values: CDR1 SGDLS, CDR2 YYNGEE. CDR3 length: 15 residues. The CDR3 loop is CASSVGGEPIYEQYF. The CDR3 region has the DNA TGTGCCAGCAGCGTAGGAGGGGAGCCCATCTACGAGCAGTACTTC.

For the CDR3, the DNA is TGTGCCAGCAGCGTGGACAGGTACGGAGAGACCCAGTACTTC. It is translated as CASSVDRYGETQYF. The rearrangement uses TRBV2 and TRBJ2-5; 7 bases map to TRBD1. V trimming: 6 bases; J trimming: 4 bases; junction bases outside the gene matches: 8. Germline V gene sequence: CDR1 SNHLY, CDR2 FYNNEI. CDR3 length: 14 amino acids.

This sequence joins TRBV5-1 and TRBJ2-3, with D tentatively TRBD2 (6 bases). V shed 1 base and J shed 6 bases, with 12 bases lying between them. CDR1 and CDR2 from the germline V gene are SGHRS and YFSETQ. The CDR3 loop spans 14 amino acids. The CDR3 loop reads CASSLMDRGDTQYF. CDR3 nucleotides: TGCGCCAGCAGCTTGATGGATCGGGGGGATACGCAGTATTTT. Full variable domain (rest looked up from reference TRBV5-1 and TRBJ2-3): KAGVTQTPRYLIKTRGQQVTLSCSPISGHRSVSWYQQTPGQGLQFLFEYFSETQRNKGNFPGRFSGRQFSNSRSEMNVSTLELGDSALYLCASSLMDRGDTQYFGPGTRLTVL.

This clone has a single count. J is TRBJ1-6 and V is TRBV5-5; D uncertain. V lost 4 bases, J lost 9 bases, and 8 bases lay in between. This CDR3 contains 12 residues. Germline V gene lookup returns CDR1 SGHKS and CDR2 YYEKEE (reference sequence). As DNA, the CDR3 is TGTGCCAGCAGCCCGGACTTTTCACCCCTCCACTTT. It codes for CASSPDFSPLHF.

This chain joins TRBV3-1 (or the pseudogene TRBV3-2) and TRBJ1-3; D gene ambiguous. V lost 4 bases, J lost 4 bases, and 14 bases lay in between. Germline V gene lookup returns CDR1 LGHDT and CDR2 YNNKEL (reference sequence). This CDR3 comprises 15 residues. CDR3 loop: CASSLSGGPGNTIYF. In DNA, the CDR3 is TGTGCCAGCAGCCTCTCGGGAGGGCCAGGAAACACCATATATTTT.

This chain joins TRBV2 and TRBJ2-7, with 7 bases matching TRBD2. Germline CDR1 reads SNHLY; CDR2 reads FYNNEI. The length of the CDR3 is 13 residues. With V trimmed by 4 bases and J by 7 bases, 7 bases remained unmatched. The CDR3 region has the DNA TGTGCCAGCAGTGCTGAGGGCGGGAGAGAGCAGTACTTC. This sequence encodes CASSAEGGREQYF.

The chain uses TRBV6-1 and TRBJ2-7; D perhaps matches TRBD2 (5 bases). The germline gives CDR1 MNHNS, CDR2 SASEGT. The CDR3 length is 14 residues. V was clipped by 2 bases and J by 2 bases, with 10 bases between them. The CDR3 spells CASSETSRTYEQYF. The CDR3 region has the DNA TGTGCCAGCAGTGAAACTAGTCGTACCTACGAGCAGTACTTC.

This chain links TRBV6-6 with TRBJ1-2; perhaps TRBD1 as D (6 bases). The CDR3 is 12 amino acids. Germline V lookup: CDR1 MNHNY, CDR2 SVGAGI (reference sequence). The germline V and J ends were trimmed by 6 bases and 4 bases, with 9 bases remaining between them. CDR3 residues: CASRDRIYGYTF. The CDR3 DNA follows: TGTGCCAGCAGAGACAGGATCTATGGCTACACCTTC.

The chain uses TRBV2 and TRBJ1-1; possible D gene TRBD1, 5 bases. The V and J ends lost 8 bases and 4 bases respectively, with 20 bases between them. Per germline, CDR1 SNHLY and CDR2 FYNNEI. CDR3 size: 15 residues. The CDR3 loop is CASSGRAGGGTEAFF. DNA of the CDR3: TGTGCCAGCTCAGGGCGGGCAGGAGGTGGCACTGAAGCTTTCTTT.

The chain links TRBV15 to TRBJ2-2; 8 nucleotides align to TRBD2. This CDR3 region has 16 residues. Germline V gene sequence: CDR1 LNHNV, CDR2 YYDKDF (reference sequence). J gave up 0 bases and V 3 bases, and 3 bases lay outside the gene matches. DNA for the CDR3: TGTGCCACCAGCAGGACTAGCGTCGCGAACACCGGGGAGCTGTTTTTT. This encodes CATSRTSVANTGELFF.

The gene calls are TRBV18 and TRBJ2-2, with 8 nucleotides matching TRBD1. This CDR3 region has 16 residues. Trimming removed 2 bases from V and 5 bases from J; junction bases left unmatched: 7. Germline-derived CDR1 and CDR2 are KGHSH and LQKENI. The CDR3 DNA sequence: TGTGCCAGCTCACCAATAGGGACAGGAGGTACCGGGGAGCTGTTTTTT. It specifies CASSPIGTGGTGELFF.

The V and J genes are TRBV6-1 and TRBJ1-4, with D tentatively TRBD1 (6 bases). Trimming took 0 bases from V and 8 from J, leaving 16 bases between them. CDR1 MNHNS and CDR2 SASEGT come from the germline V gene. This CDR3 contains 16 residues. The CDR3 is CASSEALGGVREKLFF. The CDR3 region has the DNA TGTGCCAGCAGTGAAGCCCTCGGGGGCGTTCGCGAAAAACTGTTTTTT.

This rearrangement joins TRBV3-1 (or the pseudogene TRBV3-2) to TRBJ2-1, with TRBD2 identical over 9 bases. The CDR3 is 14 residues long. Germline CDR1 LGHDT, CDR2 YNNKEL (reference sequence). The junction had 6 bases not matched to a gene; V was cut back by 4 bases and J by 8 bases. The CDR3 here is CASSRTSARYEQFF. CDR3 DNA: TGTGCCAGCAGCCGGACTAGCGCGCGGTATGAGCAGTTCTTC.

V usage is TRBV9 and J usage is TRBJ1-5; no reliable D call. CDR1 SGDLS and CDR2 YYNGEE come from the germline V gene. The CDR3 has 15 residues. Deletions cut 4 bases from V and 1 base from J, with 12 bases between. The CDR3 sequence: CASSPSGSSNQPQHF. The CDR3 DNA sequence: TGTGCCAGCAGCCCCAGCGGATCAAGCAATCAGCCCCAGCATTTT.

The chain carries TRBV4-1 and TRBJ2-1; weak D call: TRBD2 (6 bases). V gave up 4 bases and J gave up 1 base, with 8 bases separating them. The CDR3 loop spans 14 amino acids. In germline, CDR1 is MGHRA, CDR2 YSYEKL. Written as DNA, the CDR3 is TGCGCCAGCAGCCGTCTAGCGTCCTACAATGAGCAGTTCTTC. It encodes CASSRLASYNEQFF.

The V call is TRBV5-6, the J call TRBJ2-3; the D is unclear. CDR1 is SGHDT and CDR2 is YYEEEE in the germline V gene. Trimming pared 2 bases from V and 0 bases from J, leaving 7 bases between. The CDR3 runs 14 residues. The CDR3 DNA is TGTGCCAGCAGCTTCGACGCTAGCACAGATACGCAGTATTTT. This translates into CASSFDASTDTQYF.

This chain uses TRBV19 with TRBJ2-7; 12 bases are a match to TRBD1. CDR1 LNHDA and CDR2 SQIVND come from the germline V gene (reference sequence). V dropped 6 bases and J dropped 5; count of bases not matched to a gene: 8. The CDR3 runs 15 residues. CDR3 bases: TGTGCCAGTAGCTCGACCGGGACAGGGGGCCACGAGCAGTACTTC. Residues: CASSSTGTGGHEQYF.

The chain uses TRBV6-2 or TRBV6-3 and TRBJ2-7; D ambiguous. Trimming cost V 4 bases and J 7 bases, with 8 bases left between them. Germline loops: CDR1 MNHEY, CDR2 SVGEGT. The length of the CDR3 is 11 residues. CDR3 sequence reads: CASSLGGEQYF. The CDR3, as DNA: TGTGCCAGCAGTTTGGGTGGAGAGCAGTACTTC.